This TCR beta chain was sequenced for a study of breast tumors, draining lymph nodes, adjacent tissues. This clonotype was counted many times. Its specificity is not known. Study observations and caveats: Tumor repertoires ranked between lymph nodes and nontumor tissue in diversity, with V and J gene preferences. Luminal-like breast cancer showed significantly greater tumor-nontumor repertoire similarity than basal-like breast cancer did. Most tumor T cells seemingly derive from lymph node, then expand in tumor.

One entry per CDR3 protein results from TCRdb running MiXCR on the multiplex PCR reads. The sample has over 130,000 distinct CDR3 sequences; 32% are singletons. Samples came from axillary lymph nodes draining the breast cancer. V shed 5 bases and J shed 1 base, with 20 bases lying between them. CDR1 and CDR2 from the germline V gene are SEHNR and FQNEAQ (reference sequence). The CDR3 sequence is 17 residues long. This TCR derives from a female donor with breast cancer. Some clones in this sample may be carry-over from other donors' samples. The V call is TRBV7-9, the J call TRBJ1-2, with D unresolved. What was sequenced was axillary lymph node tissue. This CDR3 reads CASSPPIRFGFNYGYTF. CDR3 nucleotides: TGTGCCAGCAGCCCCCCTATAAGGTTTGGATTTAACTATGGCTACACCTTC.